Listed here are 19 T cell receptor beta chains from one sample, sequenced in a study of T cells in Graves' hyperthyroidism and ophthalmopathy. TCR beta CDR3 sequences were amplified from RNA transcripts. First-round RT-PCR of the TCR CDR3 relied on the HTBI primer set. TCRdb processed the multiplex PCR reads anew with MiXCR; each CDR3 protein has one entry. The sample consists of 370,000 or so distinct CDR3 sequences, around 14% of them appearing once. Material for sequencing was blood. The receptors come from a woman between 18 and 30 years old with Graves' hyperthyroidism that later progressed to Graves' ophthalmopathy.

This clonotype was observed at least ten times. The CDR3 spells CASSWSAGVYEQYF. The CDR3 nucleotides are TGTGCCAGCAGCTGGTCGGCGGGGGTCTACGAGCAGTACTTC. V usage is TRBV6-1 and J usage is TRBJ2-7; TRBD2 matches at 7 bases. J gave up 3 bases and V 6 bases, and 8 bases lay outside the gene matches. The CDR3 sequence is 14 residues long. In germline, CDR1 is MNHNS, CDR2 SASEGT.

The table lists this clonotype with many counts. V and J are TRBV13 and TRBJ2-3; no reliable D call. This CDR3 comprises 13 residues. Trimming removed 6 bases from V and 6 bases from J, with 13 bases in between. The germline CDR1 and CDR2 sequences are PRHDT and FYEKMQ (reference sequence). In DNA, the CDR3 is TGTGCCAGCAGAGAACAAGGCGAGGATACGCAGTATTTT. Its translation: CASREQGEDTQYF.

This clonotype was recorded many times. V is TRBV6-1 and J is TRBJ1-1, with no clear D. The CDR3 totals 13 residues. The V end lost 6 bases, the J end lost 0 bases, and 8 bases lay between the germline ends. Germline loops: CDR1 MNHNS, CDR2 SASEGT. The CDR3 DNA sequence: TGTGCCAGCAGCCCTAGGATGAACACTGAAGCTTTCTTT. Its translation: CASSPRMNTEAFF.

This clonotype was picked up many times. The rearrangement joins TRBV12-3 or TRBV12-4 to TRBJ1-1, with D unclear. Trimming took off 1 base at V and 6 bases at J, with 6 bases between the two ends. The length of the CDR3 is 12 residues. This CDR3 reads CASSLGQPEAFF. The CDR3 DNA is TGTGCCAGCAGTTTAGGGCAGCCTGAAGCTTTCTTT.

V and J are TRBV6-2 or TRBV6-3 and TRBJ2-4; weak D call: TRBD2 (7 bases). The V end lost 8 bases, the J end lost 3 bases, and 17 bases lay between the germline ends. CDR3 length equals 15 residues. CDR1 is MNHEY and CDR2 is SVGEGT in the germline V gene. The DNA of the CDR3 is TGTGCCAGCTTTGGGGGGGGCGCCGACAAAAACATTCAGTACTTC. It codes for CASFGGGADKNIQYF.

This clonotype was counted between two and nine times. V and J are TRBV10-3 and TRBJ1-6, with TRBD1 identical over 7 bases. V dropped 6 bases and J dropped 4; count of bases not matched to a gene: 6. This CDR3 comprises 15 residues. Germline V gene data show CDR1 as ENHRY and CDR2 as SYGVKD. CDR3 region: CAISRGTAYNSPLHF. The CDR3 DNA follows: TGTGCCATCAGCCGAGGGACAGCTTATAATTCACCCCTCCACTTT.

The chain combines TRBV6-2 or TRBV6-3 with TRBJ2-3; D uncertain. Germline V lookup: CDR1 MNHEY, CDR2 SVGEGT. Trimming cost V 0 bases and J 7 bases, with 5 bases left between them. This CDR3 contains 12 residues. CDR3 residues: CASSYSQYTQYF. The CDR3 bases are TGTGCCAGCAGTTACTCGCAGTATACGCAGTATTTT.

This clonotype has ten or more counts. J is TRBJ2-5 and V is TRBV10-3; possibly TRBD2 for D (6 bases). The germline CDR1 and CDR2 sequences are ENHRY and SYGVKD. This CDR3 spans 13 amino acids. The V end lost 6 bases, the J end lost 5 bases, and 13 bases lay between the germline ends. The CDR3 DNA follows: TGTGCCATCAGAGAAACTAGCATTGAGACCCAGTACTTC. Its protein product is CAIRETSIETQYF.

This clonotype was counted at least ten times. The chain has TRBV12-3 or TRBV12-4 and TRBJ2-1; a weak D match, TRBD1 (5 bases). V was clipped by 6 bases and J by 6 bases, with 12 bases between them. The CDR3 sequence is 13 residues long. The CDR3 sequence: CASSPGRVNEQFF. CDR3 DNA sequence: TGTGCCAGCAGCCCCGGCAGGGTCAATGAGCAGTTCTTC.

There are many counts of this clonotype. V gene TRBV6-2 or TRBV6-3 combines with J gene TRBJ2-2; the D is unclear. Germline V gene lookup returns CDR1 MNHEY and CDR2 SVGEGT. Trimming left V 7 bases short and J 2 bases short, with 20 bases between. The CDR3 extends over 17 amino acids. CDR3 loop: CASMYTGPIGNTGELFF. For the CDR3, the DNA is TGTGCCAGCATGTATACCGGGCCGATAGGAAACACCGGGGAGCTGTTTTTT.

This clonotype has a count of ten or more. CDR3 DNA: TGTGCCAGCAGTATGGGGACAGGTCTTGCAGATACGCAGTATTTT. It codes for CASSMGTGLADTQYF. This chain uses TRBV28 with TRBJ2-3, with 8 bases aligning to TRBD1. CDR1 and CDR2 (germline): MDHEN, SYDVKM. With 5 bases clipped from V and 4 bases from J, the junction kept 8 bases outside the gene matches. The CDR3 extends over 15 amino acids.

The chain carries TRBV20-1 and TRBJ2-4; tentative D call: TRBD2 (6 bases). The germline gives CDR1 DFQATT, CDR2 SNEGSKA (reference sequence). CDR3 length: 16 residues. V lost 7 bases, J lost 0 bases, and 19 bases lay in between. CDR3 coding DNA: TGCAGTGTCCCTAACGTGGGAGGTATAGCCAAAAACATTCAGTACTTC. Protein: CSVPNVGGIAKNIQYF.

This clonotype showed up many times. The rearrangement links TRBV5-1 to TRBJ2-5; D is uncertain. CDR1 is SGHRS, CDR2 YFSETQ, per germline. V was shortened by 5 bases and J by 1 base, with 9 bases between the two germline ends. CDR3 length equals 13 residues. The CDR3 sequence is CASSRTGQETQYF. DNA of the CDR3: TGCGCCAGCAGTAGGACGGGCCAAGAGACCCAGTACTTC.

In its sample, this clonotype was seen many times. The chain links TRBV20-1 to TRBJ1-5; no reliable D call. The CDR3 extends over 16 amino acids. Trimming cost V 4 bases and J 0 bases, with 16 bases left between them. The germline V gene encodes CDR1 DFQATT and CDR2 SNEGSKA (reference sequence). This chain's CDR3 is CSATLKPTNSNQPQHF. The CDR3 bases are TGCAGTGCTACCCTCAAACCGACGAATAGCAATCAGCCCCAGCATTTT.

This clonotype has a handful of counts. This chain's CDR3 is CATRGPSGLYEQYF. CDR3 nucleotide sequence: TGTGCCACGCGGGGGCCTAGCGGGCTTTACGAGCAGTACTTC. V is TRBV19 and J is TRBJ2-7, with 8 bases identical to TRBD2. CDR1 is LNHDA and CDR2 is SQIVND in the germline V gene (reference sequence). This CDR3 comprises 14 residues. V gave up 10 bases and J gave up 4 bases; unmatched junction bases: 12.

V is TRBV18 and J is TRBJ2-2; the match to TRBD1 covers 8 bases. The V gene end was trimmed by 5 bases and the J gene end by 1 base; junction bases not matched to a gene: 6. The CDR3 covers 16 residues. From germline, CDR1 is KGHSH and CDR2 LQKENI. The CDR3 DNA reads TGTGCCAGCTCAGTAACGACAGGGGAGAACACCGGGGAGCTGTTTTTT. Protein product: CASSVTTGENTGELFF.

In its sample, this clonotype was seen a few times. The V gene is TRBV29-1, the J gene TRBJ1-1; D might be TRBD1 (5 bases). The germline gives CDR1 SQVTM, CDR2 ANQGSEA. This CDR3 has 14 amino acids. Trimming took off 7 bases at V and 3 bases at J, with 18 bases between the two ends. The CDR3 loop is CSARTRLTDTEAFF. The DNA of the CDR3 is TGCAGCGCCCGGACCCGATTGACAGACACTGAAGCTTTCTTT.

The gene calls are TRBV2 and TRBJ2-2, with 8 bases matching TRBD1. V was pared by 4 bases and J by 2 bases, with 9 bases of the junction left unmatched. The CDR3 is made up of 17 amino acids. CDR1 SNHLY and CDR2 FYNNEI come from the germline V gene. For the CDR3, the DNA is TGTGCCAGCAGTGTCCCTACAGGGGGGACAAACACCGGGGAGCTGTTTTTT. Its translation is CASSVPTGGTNTGELFF.

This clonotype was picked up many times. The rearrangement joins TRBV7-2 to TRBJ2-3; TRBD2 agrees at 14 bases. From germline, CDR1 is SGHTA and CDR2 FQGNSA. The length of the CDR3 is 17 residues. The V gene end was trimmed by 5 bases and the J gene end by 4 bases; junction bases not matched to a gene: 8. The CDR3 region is CASSLPGLAGEADTQYF. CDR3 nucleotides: TGTGCCAGCAGCCTTCCGGGACTAGCGGGAGAAGCAGATACGCAGTATTTT.